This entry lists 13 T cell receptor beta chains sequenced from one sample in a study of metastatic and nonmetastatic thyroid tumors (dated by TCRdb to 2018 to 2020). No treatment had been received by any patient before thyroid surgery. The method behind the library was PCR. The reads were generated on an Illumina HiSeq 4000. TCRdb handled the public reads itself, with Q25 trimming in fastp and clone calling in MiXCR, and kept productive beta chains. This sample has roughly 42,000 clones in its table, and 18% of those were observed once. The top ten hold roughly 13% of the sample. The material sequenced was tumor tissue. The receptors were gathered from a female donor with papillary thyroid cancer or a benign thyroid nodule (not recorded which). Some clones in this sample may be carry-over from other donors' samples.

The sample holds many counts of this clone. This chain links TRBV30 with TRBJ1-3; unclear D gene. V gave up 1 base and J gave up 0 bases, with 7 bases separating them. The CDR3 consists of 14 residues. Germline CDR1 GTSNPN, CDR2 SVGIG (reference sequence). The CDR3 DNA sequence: TGTGCCTGGAGTGCCCCCGACTCTGGAAACACCATATATTTT. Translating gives CAWSAPDSGNTIYF.

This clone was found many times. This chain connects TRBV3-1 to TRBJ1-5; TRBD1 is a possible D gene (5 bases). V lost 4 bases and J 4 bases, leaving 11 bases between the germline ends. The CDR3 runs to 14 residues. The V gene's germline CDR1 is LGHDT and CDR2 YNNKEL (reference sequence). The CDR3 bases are TGTGCCAGCAGCCTAGGGGTTTTGAATCAGCCCCAGCATTTT. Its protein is CASSLGVLNQPQHF.

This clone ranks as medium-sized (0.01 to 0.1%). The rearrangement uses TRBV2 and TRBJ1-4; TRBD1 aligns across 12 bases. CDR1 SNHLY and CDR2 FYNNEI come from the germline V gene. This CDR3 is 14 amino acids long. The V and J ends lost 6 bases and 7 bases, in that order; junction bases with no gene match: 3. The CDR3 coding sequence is TGTGCCAGCAGAGGGACAGGGGGCGGTGAAAAACTGTTTTTT. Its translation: CASRGTGGGEKLFF.

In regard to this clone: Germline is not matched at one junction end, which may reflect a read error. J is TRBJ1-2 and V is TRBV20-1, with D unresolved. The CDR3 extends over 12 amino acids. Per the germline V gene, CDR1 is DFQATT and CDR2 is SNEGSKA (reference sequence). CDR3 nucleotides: TGCAGTGCGGAGAGGGTTGCGTGGGTCTACACCTTT. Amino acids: CSAERVAWVYTF.

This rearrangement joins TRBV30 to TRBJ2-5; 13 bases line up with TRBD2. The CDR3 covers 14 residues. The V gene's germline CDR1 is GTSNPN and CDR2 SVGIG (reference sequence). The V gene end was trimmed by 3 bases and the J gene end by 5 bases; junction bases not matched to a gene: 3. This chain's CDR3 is CAWRRTSGSETQYF. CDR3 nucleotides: TGTGCCTGGAGACGGACTAGCGGGAGTGAGACCCAGTACTTC. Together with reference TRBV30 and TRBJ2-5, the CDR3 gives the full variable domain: SQTIHQWPATLVQPVGSPLSLECTVEGTSNPNLYWYRQAAGRGLQLLFYSVGIGQISSEVPQNLSASRPQDRQFILSSKKLLLSDSGFYLCAWRRTSGSETQYFGPGTRLLVL.

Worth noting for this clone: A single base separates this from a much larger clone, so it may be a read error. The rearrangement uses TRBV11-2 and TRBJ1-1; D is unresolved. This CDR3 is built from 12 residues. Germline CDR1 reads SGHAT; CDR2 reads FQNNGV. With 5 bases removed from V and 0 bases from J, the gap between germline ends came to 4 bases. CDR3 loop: CASSPMNTEAFF. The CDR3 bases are TGTGCCAGCAGCCCCATGAACACTGAAGCTTTCTTT.

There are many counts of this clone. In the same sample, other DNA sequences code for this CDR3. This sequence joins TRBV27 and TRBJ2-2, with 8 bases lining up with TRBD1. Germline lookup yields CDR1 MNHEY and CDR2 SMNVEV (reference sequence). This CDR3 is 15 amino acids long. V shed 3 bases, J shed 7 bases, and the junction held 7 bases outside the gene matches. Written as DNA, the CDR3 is TGTGCCAGCAGTTTGACCAGGGGGCACGACGGGGAGCTGTTTTTT. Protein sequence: CASSLTRGHDGELFF.

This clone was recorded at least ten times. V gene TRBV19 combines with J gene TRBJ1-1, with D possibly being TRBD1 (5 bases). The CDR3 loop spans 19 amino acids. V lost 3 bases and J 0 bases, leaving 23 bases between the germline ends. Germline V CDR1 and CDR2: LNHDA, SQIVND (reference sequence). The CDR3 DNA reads TGTGCCAGTAGTATTCAGGGCTGGGTCAGGGTTGGGATGAACACTGAAGCTTTCTTT. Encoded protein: CASSIQGWVRVGMNTEAFF.

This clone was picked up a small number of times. CDR3 in amino acids: CASSLAATACTYGYTF. The CDR3 DNA follows: TGTGCCAGCAGCTTAGCCGCTACGGCGTGTACCTATGGCTACACCTTC. This rearrangement joins TRBV7-2 to TRBJ1-2; D not resolved. The length of the CDR3 is 16 residues. Germline CDR1 SGHTA, CDR2 FQGNSA. V was pared by 0 bases and J by 4 bases, with 15 bases between.

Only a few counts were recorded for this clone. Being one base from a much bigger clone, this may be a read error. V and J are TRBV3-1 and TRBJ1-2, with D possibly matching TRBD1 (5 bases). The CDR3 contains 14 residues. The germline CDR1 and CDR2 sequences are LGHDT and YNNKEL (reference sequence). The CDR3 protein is CANSPGSGYYGYTF. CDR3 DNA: TGTGCCAACAGCCCTGGTTCAGGGTATTATGGCTACACCTTC.

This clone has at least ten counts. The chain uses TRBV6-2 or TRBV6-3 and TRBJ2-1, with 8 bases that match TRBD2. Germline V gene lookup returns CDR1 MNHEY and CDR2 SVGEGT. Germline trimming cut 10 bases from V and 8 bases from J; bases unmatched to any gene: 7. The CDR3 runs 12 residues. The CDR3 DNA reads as TGTGCCATCGCGGCGGGGGGATATGAGCAGTTCTTC. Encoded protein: CAIAAGGYEQFF.

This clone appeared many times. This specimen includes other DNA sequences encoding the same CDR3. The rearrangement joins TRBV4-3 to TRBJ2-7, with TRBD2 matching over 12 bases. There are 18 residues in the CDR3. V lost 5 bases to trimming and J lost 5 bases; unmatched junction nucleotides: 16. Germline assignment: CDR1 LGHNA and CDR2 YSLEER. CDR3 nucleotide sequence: TGCGCCAGCAGCTTCCGTCTGACACTAGCGGGGGGCCCCAACGAGCAGTACTTC. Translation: CASSFRLTLAGGPNEQYF.

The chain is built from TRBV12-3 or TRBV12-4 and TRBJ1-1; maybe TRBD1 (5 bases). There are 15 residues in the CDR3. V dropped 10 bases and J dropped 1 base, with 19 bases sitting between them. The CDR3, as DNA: TGTGCCATCGGGGACGGTTTACTTGGGAACACTGAAGCTTTCTTT. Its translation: CAIGDGLLGNTEAFF.